The TCR beta chain under discussion was sequenced for a study of T cells in localized non-small cell lung cancer (dated by TCRdb to the early 2020s). Regarding the research as a whole: The study examined T cell repertoires in approximately 240 patients with early-stage NSCLC and compared tumors with uninvolved tumor-adjacent lungs. The cohort comprised 200 to 300 treatment-naïve NSCLC patients with resected, localized lung tumors. A mean age of around 66 years was recorded for the NSCLC patients, of whom roughly 130 were male and about a hundred were female. General findings and caveats noted by the study authors: Uninvolved tumor-adjacent lung showed the highest T cell clonality, higher than tumor, which suggests more focused antigenic responses in the uninvolved tumor-adjacent lung. Because multi-region tumor sequencing was not performed, intratumor heterogeneity could not be ruled out. Because of the exploratory design, TCR variables were selected using unadjusted p-values without false-discovery rate correction. Of the top 100 tumor clones, a median of approximately 60 were detected in paired uninvolved adjacent lung; 28 were also among that lung's top 100. Longer overall survival was associated with higher blood T cell density, whereas shorter survival was associated with higher adjacent-lung clonality.

CDR1 SGHTA and CDR2 FQGNSA were looked up in the germline V gene. CDR3 length: 16 amino acids, cysteine to phenylalanine. Only the CDR3 portion is preserved as DNA: 48 bases, with reading frame beginning at the first base. Trimming takes 5 bases from V and 4 bases from J, and the germline ends sit 18 bases apart. Points on this clone: The antigen it recognizes is unknown. No base qualities exist here, and no much larger clone lies one base off it.

At diagnosis, peripheral blood, uninvolved tumor-adjacent lung and tumor were collected and were preserved as a mix of fresh-frozen and FFPE material. For TCR repertoire profiling, blood samples were analyzed as peripheral blood mononuclear cells. The immunoSEQ Assay was used to sequence TCR beta CDR3 regions from DNA. In the authors' own workflow: To compute T cell density, TCR beta template counts were normalized to usable DNA, which was estimated by amplifying housekeeping genes. Richness was estimated using the preseqR package, with extrapolation to 400,000 templates for PBMC samples and to 120,000 templates for tissue samples. Clonality was defined by subtracting Pielou's evenness from one. Tissue-enriched TCRs were identified by differential abundance testing using productive amino-acid clonotypes, minimum total count 5 and alpha 0.1. The Jaccard Index and the Morisita Overlap Index were used to measure how much the repertoires overlapped between compartments. GLIPH grouped TCR beta CDR3s together with public tetramer-defined viral CDR3s, and a viral motif had to include at least three viral sequences and also show V-gene enrichment. Not all clones reach the TCRdb copy of this immuneACCESS table, which keeps in-frame sequences only. Checked studies attribute under half of the gap to unresolved V genes and leave the rest unexplained. Clone size and V and J calls were adopted from that table, with D and trimming inferred from the DNA. Counted in this sample were 90,000 to 100,000 clones; roughly 88% of them appeared once. Of the sample, over 3.5% is held by the ten largest clones.

The V and J genes are TRBV7-2 and TRBJ1-3; the D segment could be TRBD1, given 6 matching bases. This sequence originates from a woman between 35 and 70 years old with stage II squamous cell lung carcinoma. Source: PBMCs, taken before any cancer treatment. The DNA sequence is TGTGCCAGCAGCCAGACCACAGGGCTCCGGGGAAACACCATATATTTT. Its amino acids are CASSQTTGLRGNTIYF.